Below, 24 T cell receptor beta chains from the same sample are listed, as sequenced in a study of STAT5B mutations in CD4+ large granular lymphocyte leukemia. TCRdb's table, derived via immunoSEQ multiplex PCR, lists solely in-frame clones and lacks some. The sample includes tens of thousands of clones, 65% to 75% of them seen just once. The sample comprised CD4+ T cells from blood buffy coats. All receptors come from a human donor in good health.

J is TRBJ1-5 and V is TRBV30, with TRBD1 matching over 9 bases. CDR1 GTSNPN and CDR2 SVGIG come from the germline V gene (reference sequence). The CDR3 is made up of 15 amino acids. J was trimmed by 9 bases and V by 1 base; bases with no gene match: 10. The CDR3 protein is CAWSERQGGRAPQHF. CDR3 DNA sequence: TGTGCCTGGAGTGAAAGACAGGGGGGAAGAGCGCCCCAGCATTTT.

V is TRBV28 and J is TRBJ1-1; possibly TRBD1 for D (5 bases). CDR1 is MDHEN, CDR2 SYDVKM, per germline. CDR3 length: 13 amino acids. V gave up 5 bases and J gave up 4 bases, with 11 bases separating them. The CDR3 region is CASSTDSGTEAFF. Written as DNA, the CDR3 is TGTGCCAGCAGTACAGACAGTGGCACTGAAGCTTTCTTT.

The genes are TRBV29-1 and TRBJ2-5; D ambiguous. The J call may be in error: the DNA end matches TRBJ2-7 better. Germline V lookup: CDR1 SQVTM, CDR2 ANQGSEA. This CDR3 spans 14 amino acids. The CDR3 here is CSASEQSRSYEQYF. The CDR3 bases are TGCAGCGCCTCGGAGCAAAGCCGCTCCTACGAGCAGTACTTC.

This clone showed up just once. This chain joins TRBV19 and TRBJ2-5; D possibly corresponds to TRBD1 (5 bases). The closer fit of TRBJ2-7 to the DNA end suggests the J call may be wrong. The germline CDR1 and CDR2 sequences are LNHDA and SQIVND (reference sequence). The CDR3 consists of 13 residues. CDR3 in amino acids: CASAFREFGEQYF. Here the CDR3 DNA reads TGTGCCAGTGCTTTCAGGGAATTCGGCGAGCAGTACTTC.

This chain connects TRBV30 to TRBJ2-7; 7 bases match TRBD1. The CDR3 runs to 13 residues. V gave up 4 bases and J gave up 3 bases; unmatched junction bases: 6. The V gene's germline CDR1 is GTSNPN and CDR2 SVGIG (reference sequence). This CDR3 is CAWNRQGLYEQYF. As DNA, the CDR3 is TGTGCCTGGAACCGACAGGGCCTCTACGAGCAGTACTTC.

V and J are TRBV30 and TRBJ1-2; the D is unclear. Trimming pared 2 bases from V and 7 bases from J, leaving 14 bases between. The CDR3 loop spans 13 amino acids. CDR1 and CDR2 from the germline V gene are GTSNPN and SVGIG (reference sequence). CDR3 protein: CAWSITGPRGYTF. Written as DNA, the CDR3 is TGTGCCTGGAGTATTACGGGCCCTCGTGGCTACACCTTC.

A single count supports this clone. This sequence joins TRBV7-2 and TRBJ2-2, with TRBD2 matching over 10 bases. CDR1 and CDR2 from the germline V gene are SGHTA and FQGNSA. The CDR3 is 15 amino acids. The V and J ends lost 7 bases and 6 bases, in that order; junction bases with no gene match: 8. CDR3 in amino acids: CASTPASGRPGELFF. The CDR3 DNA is TGTGCCAGCACCCCCGCTAGCGGGAGACCCGGGGAGCTGTTTTTT.

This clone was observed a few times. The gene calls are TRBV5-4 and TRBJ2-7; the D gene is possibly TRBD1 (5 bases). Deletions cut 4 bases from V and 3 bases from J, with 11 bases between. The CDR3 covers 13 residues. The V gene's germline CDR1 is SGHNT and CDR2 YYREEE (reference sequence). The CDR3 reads CASSLAGNYEQYF. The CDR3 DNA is TGTGCCAGCAGCCTGGCAGGGAACTACGAGCAGTACTTC.

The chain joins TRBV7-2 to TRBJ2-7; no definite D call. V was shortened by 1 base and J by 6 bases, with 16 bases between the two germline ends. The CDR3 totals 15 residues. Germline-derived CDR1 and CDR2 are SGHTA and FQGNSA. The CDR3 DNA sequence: TGTGCCAGCAGCTTAGATCGACAAACCCTCTGCGAGCAGTACTTC. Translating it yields CASSLDRQTLCEQYF.

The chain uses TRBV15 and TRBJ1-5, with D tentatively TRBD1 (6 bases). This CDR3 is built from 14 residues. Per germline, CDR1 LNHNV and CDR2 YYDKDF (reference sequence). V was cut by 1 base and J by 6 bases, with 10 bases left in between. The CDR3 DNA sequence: TGTGCCACCAGCAGAGGGGGGGGGCCTCAGCCCCAGCATTTT. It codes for CATSRGGGPQPQHF.

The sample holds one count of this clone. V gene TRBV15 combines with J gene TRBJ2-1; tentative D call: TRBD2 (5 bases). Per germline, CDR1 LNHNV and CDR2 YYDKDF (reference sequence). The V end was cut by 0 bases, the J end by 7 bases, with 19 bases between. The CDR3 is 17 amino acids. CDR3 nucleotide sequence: TGTGCCACCAGCAGAGAACTCAGCTATTTGAGCGGAAATGAGCAGTTCTTC. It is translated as CATSRELSYLSGNEQFF.

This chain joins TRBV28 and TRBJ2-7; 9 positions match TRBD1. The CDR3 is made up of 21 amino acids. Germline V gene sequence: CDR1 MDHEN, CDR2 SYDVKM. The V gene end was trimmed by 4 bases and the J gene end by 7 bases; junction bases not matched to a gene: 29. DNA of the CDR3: TGTGCCAGCAGTTCACCTCCAACAGGGGGCGGGCCCTTGGGAACGACTAGGGAGCAGTACTTC. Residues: CASSSPPTGGGPLGTTREQYF.

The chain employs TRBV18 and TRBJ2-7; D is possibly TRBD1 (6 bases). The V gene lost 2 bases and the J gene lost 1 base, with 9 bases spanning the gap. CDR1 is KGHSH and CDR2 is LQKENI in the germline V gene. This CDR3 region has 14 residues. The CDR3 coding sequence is TGTGCCAGCTCACCAATTACAGGGTCCTACGAGCAGTACTTC. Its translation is CASSPITGSYEQYF.

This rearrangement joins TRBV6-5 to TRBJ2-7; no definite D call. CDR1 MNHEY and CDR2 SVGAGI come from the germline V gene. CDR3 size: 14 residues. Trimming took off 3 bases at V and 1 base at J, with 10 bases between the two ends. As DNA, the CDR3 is TGTGCCAGCAGTTATCAATTGGGTTCCTACGAGCAGTACTTC. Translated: CASSYQLGSYEQYF.

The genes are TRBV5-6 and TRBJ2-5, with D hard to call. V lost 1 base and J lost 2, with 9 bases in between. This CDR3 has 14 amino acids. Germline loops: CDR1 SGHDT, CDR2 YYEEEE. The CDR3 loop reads CASSLTVLQETQYF. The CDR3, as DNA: TGTGCCAGCAGCTTGACAGTACTACAAGAGACCCAGTACTTC. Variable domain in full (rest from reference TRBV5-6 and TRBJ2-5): DAGVTQSPTHLIKTRGQQVTLRCSPKSGHDTVSWYQQALGQGPQFIFQYYEEEERQRGNFPDRFSGHQFPNYSSELNVNALLLGDSALYLCASSLTVLQETQYFGPGTRLLVL.

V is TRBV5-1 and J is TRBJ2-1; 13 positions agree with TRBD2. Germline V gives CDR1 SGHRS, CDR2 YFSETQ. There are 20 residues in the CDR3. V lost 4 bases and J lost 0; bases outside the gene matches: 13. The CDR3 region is CASSQWGLAGLESSYNEQFF. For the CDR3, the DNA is TGCGCCAGCAGCCAATGGGGACTAGCGGGGTTAGAGAGCTCCTACAATGAGCAGTTCTTC.

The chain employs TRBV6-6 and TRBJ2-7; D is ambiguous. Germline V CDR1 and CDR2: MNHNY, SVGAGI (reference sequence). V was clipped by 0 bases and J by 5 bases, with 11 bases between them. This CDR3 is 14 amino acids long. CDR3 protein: CASSYSQRENEQYF. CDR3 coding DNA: TGTGCCAGCAGTTACTCCCAACGTGAGAACGAGCAGTACTTC.

This CDR3 reads CASSQAVSSYEQYF. The DNA of the CDR3 is TGCGCCAGCAGCCAAGCGGTCAGCTCCTACGAGCAGTACTTC. This chain uses TRBV4-3 with TRBJ2-7, with unresolved D. The CDR3 is 14 residues long. CDR1 is LGHNA, CDR2 YSLEER, per germline. Trimming took off 1 base at V and 0 bases at J, with 7 bases between the two ends.

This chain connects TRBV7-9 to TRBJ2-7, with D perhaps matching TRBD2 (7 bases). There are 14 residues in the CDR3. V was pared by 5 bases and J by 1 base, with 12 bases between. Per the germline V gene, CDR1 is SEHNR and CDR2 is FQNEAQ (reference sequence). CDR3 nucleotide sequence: TGTGCCAGCAGCCTAGGGGGGGGGTCCTACGAGCAGTACTTC. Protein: CASSLGGGSYEQYF.

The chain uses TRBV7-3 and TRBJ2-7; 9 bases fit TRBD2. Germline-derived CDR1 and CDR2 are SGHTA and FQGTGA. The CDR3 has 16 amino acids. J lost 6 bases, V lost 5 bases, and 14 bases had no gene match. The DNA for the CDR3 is TGTGCCAGCAGCCAAGAAGGCGTACTAGCGGGTTTCGAGCAGTACTTC. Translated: CASSQEGVLAGFEQYF.

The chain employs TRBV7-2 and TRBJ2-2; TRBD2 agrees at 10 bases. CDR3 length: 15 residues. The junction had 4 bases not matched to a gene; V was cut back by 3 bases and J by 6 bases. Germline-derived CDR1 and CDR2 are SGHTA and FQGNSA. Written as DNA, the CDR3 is TGTGCCAGCAGCTTGCTAGCGGGAGTCTCCGGGGAGCTGTTTTTT. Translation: CASSLLAGVSGELFF.

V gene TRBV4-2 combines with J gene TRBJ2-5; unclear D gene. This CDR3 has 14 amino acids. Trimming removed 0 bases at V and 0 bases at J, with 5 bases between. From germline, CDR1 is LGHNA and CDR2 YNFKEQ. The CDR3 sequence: CASSQDQDQETQYF. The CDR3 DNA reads TGTGCCAGCAGCCAAGATCAGGACCAAGAGACCCAGTACTTC.

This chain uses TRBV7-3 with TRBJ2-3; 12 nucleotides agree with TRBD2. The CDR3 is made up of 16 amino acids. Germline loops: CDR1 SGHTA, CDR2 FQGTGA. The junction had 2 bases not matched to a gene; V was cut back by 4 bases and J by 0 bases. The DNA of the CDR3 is TGTGCCAGCAGCTACGGACTAGCGGGAAGCACAGATACGCAGTATTTT. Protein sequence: CASSYGLAGSTDTQYF.

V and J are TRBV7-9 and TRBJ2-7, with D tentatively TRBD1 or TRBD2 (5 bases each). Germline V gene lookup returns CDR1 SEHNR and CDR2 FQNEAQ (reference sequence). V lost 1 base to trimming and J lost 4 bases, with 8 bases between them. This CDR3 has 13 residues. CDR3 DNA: TGTGCCAGCAGCTTAGGGGACGGGTACGAGCAGTACTTC. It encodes CASSLGDGYEQYF.